One sample yielded the 20 T cell receptor beta chains listed below, sequenced in a study of OX40 agonist ivuxolimab in advanced cancers. Sequenced by immunoSEQ multiplex PCR; TCRdb stores in-frame clones only, minus some. The sample gives 90,000 to 150,000 clones, over 75% of which show up once; 0.55% is in the top ten. The sequencing used CD4+ or CD8+ T cells sorted from blood, collected in a trial of the OX40 agonist ivuxolimab. The receptor set was obtained from an adult with an advanced solid tumor such as melanoma, head and neck, liver or kidney cancer.

The rearrangement joins TRBV18 to TRBJ2-7; 7 nucleotides line up with TRBD2. CDR1 is KGHSH, CDR2 LQKENI, per germline. CDR3 length: 14 amino acids. V was pared by 4 bases and J by 2 bases, with 5 bases of the junction left unmatched. Here the CDR3 reads CASSQASGPYEQYF. DNA of the CDR3: TGTGCCAGCTCACAGGCTAGCGGTCCCTACGAGCAGTACTTC.

This clone was observed a handful of times. The chain uses TRBV7-9 and TRBJ2-3; D not certain. Per germline, CDR1 SEHNR and CDR2 FQNEAQ (reference sequence). The CDR3 covers 12 residues. V dropped 3 bases and J dropped 2 bases, with 3 bases sitting between them. The CDR3: CASSFHTDTQYF. CDR3 sequence (DNA): TGTGCCAGCAGCTTCCACACAGATACGCAGTATTTT.

The chain has TRBV7-9 and TRBJ1-2; D is unclear. Germline V gene sequence: CDR1 SEHNR, CDR2 FQNEAQ (reference sequence). The germline V and J ends were trimmed by 0 bases and 7 bases, with 12 bases remaining between them. The length of the CDR3 is 14 residues. The CDR3 is CASSLARSAGGYTF. For the CDR3, the DNA is TGTGCCAGCAGCTTAGCGCGGAGTGCCGGTGGCTACACCTTC.

This chain links TRBV5-1 with TRBJ2-7; no reliable D call. V lost 0 bases and J lost 0, with 10 bases in between. Germline CDR1 and CDR2: SGHRS and YFSETQ. The CDR3 extends over 15 amino acids. CDR3 sequence reads: CASSLGDSYSYEQYF. CDR3 in DNA: TGCGCCAGCAGCTTGGGAGACTCGTACTCCTACGAGCAGTACTTC.

This CDR3 is CASSWETRTYEQYF. The CDR3 DNA sequence: TGTGCCAGCAGCTGGGAGACTAGGACCTACGAGCAGTACTTC. The rearrangement joins TRBV5-4 to TRBJ2-7; D is possibly TRBD2 (6 bases). V lost 3 bases and J 2 bases, leaving 12 bases between the germline ends. The CDR3 runs 14 residues. CDR1 and CDR2 from the germline V gene are SGHNT and YYREEE (reference sequence).

This clone was seen just once. J is TRBJ1-3 and V is TRBV28; D gene ambiguous. The CDR3 has 14 amino acids. Germline V gene lookup returns CDR1 MDHEN and CDR2 SYDVKM. V lost 6 bases and J 0 bases, leaving 9 bases between the germline ends. The DNA of the CDR3 is TGTGCCAGCAGCCGTGTTGCCTCTGGAAACACCATATATTTT. It specifies CASSRVASGNTIYF.

The genes are TRBV2 and TRBJ2-5; 7 bases match TRBD1. Germline values: CDR1 SNHLY, CDR2 FYNNEI. This CDR3 has 14 amino acids. The V gene end was trimmed by 5 bases and the J gene end by 5 bases; junction bases not matched to a gene: 8. The CDR3 DNA reads as TGTGCCAGCAGTCAGAACAGGGGTGGGGAGACCCAGTACTTC. Amino acid sequence: CASSQNRGGETQYF. Looking up the rest from reference TRBV2 and TRBJ2-5 gives the full variable domain: EPEVTQTPSHQVTQMGQEVILRCVPISNHLYFYWYRQILGQKVEFLVSFYNNEISEKSEIFDDQFSVERPDGSNFTLKIRSTKLEDSAMYFCASSQNRGGETQYFGPGTRLLVL.

The rearrangement joins TRBV7-9 to TRBJ1-2, with D unclear. Per the germline V gene, CDR1 is SEHNR and CDR2 is FQNEAQ (reference sequence). V gave up 6 bases and J gave up 4 bases, with 21 bases separating them. The CDR3 runs to 16 residues. CDR3 nucleotides: TGTGCCAGCAGTTCCGCCGTAGCCGGTACTACCTATGGCTACACCTTC. Its translation is CASSSAVAGTTYGYTF. Supplemented by reference TRBV7-9 and TRBJ1-2, the full variable domain reads DTGVSQNPRHKITKRGQNVTFRCDPISEHNRLYWYRQTLGQGPEFLTYFQNEAQLEKSRLLSDRFSAERPKGSFSTLEIQRTEQGDSAMYLCASSSAVAGTTYGYTFGSGTRLTVV.

Concerning this clone: The same CDR3 also results from other DNA sequences found in this sample. This sequence joins TRBV6-5 and TRBJ2-7; perhaps TRBD1 as D (6 bases). CDR1 is MNHEY, CDR2 SVGAGI, per germline. V shed 3 bases and J shed 7 bases, with 19 bases lying between them. The CDR3 runs to 15 residues. CDR3: CASSYDRPYPREQYF. In DNA, the CDR3 is TGTGCCAGCAGTTATGACAGGCCGTATCCCCGGGAGCAGTACTTC.

The genes are TRBV11-2 and TRBJ2-4; no definite D call. This CDR3 region has 16 residues. The ends were cut back, 5 bases at V and 0 bases at J, with 14 bases in the middle. Germline CDR1 is SGHAT and CDR2 is FQNNGV. The DNA for the CDR3 is TGTGCCAGCAGCAACCTGGAAAGACTAGCCAAAAACATTCAGTACTTC. Translating it yields CASSNLERLAKNIQYF.

The chain employs TRBV28 and TRBJ2-7; D tentatively fits TRBD1 or TRBD2 (5 bases each). The V end lost 2 bases, the J end lost 6 bases, and 11 bases lay between the germline ends. Germline values: CDR1 MDHEN, CDR2 SYDVKM. This CDR3 spans 13 amino acids. The CDR3, as DNA: TGTGCCAGCAGTTTACGATGGGGGACCGAGCAGTACTTC. Translated: CASSLRWGTEQYF.

This chain connects TRBV28 to TRBJ1-2; 12 bases fit TRBD1. Trimming at V came to 8 bases and at J to 2 bases, leaving 24 bases not matched to a gene. The germline gives CDR1 MDHEN, CDR2 SYDVKM. CDR3 length: 21 amino acids. CDR3 region: CASDHMLGAGTGGLSNYGYTF. As DNA, the CDR3 is TGTGCCAGCGACCATATGTTGGGGGCGGGGACAGGGGGCCTCTCGAACTATGGCTACACCTTC.

This clone was seen just once. The chain uses TRBV7-2 and TRBJ2-3; 15 nucleotides agree with TRBD2. Trimming took 6 bases from V and 4 from J; bases not matched to a gene: 5. CDR1 and CDR2 (germline): SGHTA, FQGNSA. The CDR3 is 16 amino acids. The CDR3 DNA sequence: TGTGCCAGCAGTCGGACTAGCGGGGGGGCACCAGATACGCAGTATTTT. Amino acid sequence: CASSRTSGGAPDTQYF.

CDR3 DNA: TGCGCCAGCAGCGAAGCGAGTAACAGCGGAGAGACCCAGTACTTC. Its protein is CASSEASNSGETQYF. The chain combines TRBV5-1 with TRBJ2-5; possibly TRBD2 for D (5 bases). The CDR3 is made up of 15 amino acids. V dropped 4 bases and J dropped 4 bases, with 17 bases sitting between them. Germline loops: CDR1 SGHRS, CDR2 YFSETQ.

This chain connects TRBV7-6 to TRBJ2-5; no clear D gene. Germline V gives CDR1 SGHVS, CDR2 FNYEAQ. This CDR3 region has 11 residues. V lost 3 bases and J 1 base, leaving 0 bases between the germline ends. The chain's CDR3 is CASSFQETQYF. The CDR3 DNA sequence: TGTGCCAGCAGCTTCCAAGAGACCCAGTACTTC.

The chain links TRBV28 to TRBJ2-1; 9 positions agree with TRBD2. Germline trimming cut 6 bases from V and 6 bases from J; bases unmatched to any gene: 12. Germline V gives CDR1 MDHEN, CDR2 SYDVKM. The CDR3 is made up of 16 amino acids. Here the CDR3 reads CASRPFRGLASNEQFF. The CDR3 nucleotides read TGTGCCAGCAGGCCCTTCAGGGGACTAGCAAGCAATGAGCAGTTCTTC. Drawing the rest from reference TRBV28 and TRBJ2-1, the complete variable domain is DVKVTQSSRYLVKRTGEKVFLECVQDMDHENMFWYRQDPGLGLRLIYFSYDVKMKEKGDIPEGYSVSREKKERFSLILESASTNQTSMYLCASRPFRGLASNEQFFGPGTRLTVL.

This clone showed up just a few times. This chain uses TRBV7-2 with TRBJ1-6; maybe TRBD1 (5 bases). The V end lost 10 bases, the J end lost 8 bases, and 15 bases lay between the germline ends. This CDR3 is built from 13 residues. Germline V gene lookup returns CDR1 SGHTA and CDR2 FQGNSA. The CDR3 region is CATRVGNDSPLHF. The DNA of the CDR3 is TGTGCCACCAGGGTCGGAAATGATTCACCCCTCCACTTT.

This chain joins TRBV25-1 and TRBJ1-2, with D unclear. CDR1 is MGHDK, CDR2 SYGVNS, per germline. V gave up 1 base and J gave up 6 bases, with 9 bases separating them. This CDR3 spans 13 amino acids. The CDR3 reads CASSELVGHGYTF. DNA for the CDR3: TGTGCCAGCAGTGAATTAGTTGGGCATGGCTACACCTTC.

This sequence joins TRBV10-3 and TRBJ2-7, with TRBD1 identical over 11 bases. There are 14 residues in the CDR3. Trimming took 3 bases from V and 3 from J; bases not matched to a gene: 1. Germline V gives CDR1 ENHRY, CDR2 SYGVKD. CDR3 residues: CAISDGTGGYEQYF. The CDR3 nucleotides read TGTGCCATCAGTGATGGGACAGGGGGCTACGAGCAGTACTTC.

The genes are TRBV12-5 and TRBJ2-5, with 15 nucleotides matching TRBD2. Germline CDR1 reads LGHNT; CDR2 reads FRNRAP. The V segment lost 5 bases and the J segment 3 bases; nucleotides outside the gene matches: 4. This CDR3 region has 16 residues. CDR3 in DNA: TGTGCTAGTGGTCTGGGACTAGCGGGGGGAAAAGAGACCCAGTACTTC. Translation gives CASGLGLAGGKETQYF.